The T cell receptor beta chain described here comes from a study of blood T cells in healthy people across ages. Broader study findings: Both naive CD4+ cell counts and diversity were greater in long-lived donors than in aged donors.

V was cut by 7 bases and J by 2 bases, with 18 bases left in between. The CDR3 has 16 amino acids. From germline, CDR1 is ENHRY and CDR2 SYGVKD. This clonotype has a handful of counts. What it binds is unknown. Healthy individuals of Caucasian origin from Russia, aged about 6 to 95, served as donors. Total RNA amounts of at least 5 micrograms were extracted per sample. Using a J-beta primer mix together with a sample-barcoded 5' primer, a second PCR was run for about 7 to 12 cycles. Each TCR beta cDNA got a 12-nucleotide random molecular identifier. TCRdb analysed the 5' RACE reads with MiXCR anew, one entry per CDR3 protein. Among 850,000 to 1,100,000 distinct CDR3 sequences listed, under 40% were seen once.

Sequencing was carried out using blood. The receptor's source is a man between 18 and 35 years old in good health. The chain uses TRBV10-3 and TRBJ2-1; the D is unclear. The CDR3 here is CAITEGPRSPYNEQFF. The CDR3 DNA is TGTGCCATCACCGAAGGTCCGAGAAGTCCCTACAATGAGCAGTTCTTC.